A selection of T cell receptor beta chains follows, all from one sample in a study of T cell responses to AZD1222 COVID-19 vaccine. Using immunoSEQ multiplex PCR, the repertoire was profiled, and TCRdb retains in-frame clones only, with some absent. The sample includes over 100,000 clones, over 75% seen only once; the top ten take roughly 13%. Source: peripheral blood, taken on day 0 of MenACWY control vaccination. The receptors stem from an adult in good health. Both conserved end residues are part of each CDR3.

j_gene,v_gene,len,CDR3aa
TRBJ2-7,TRBV28,11,CASSLGYEQYF
TRBJ2-2,TRBV28,15,CAIVGPGWNTGELFF
TRBJ2-4,TRBV7-2,18,CASSQKSQTGGGRNIQYF
TRBJ2-1,TRBV12-2,14,CASRQREGHNEQFF
TRBJ1-2,TRBV7-2,17,CASSLGPAGGAIYGYTF
TRBJ1-2,TRBV20-1,15,CSASRGWGQGDSYTF
TRBJ1-3,TRBV30,11,CAWSAGNTIYF
TRBJ1-5,TRBV2,14,CASSPRDTNQPQHF
TRBJ2-1,TRBV28,13,CASSPHIKNEQFF
TRBJ2-6,TRBV5-8,13,CAGRLSGANVLTF
TRBJ1-1,TRBV12-3/TRBV12-4,11,CASSFWREAFF
TRBJ2-5,TRBV9,15,CASSVAGGIQETQYF
TRBJ1-1,TRBV4-3,13,CASSQVQVGEAFF
TRBJ1-2,TRBV19,14,CASSIAGTSTGYTF
TRBJ1-5,TRBV19,14,CASSIRGAGQPQHF
TRBJ1-3,TRBV11-2,14,CASSLWTRRNTIYF
TRBJ1-3,TRBV5-1,12,CASSGTGNTIYF
TRBJ1-2,TRBV15,14,CATSRAGFNYGYTF
TRBJ2-7,TRBV6-5,15,CASSSTTGTTYEQYF
TRBJ2-1,TRBV7-6,15,CASSLGPHGQSEQFF
TRBJ1-1,TRBV7-2,14,CASLPRTGNTEAFF
TRBJ1-6,TRBV21-1,17,CASSKKDSLSYNSPLHF
TRBJ2-7,TRBV12-3/TRBV12-4,12,CASSSVPYEQYF
TRBJ1-4,TRBV19,15,CASSIDRGLSEKLFF
TRBJ1-4,TRBV6-2/TRBV6-3,15,CASSRTGATNEKLFF
TRBJ2-1,TRBV4-2,14,CASSQDGTPRKQFF
TRBJ2-1,TRBV19,14,CASRTRQGWNEQFF
TRBJ1-5,TRBV6-2/TRBV6-3,14,CASSTGTENQPQHF
TRBJ2-2,TRBV9,15,CASSVGSGDTGELFF
TRBJ1-1,TRBV9,13,CASSVQSNTEAFF
TRBJ1-5,TRBV7-2,16,CASSLVGGPRNQPQHF
TRBJ1-6,TRBV5-1,14,CASSPGSGLTPLHF
TRBJ1-2,TRBV19,15,CASSIAFGTTGGYTF
TRBJ2-7,TRBV19,13,CASSSDREYEQYF
TRBJ1-5,TRBV27,15,CASSLRQYSNQPQHF
TRBJ2-7,TRBV18,16,CASSPPGWGTSYEQYF
TRBJ1-3,TRBV10-3,16,CAISESPSVSGNTIYF
TRBJ1-1,TRBV9,15,CASSVGQGRNTEAFF
TRBJ1-1,TRBV30,15,CAWRRTGPRVTEAFF
TRBJ1-1,TRBV20-1,15,CSASNPRTGGTEAFF
TRBJ2-3,TRBV18,12,CASSQWSDTQYF
TRBJ1-2,TRBV19,15,CATRNAGGNHYGYTF
TRBJ2-7,TRBV5-1,15,CASSFDKTHKYEQYF
TRBJ2-1,TRBV7-8,14,CASSFGTGASEQFF
TRBJ2-2,TRBV30,14,CALRAGPNTGELFF
TRBJ2-2,TRBV29-1,13,CSVDWDFTGELFF
TRBJ1-6,TRBV4-3,16,CASSPGIDPYNSPLHF